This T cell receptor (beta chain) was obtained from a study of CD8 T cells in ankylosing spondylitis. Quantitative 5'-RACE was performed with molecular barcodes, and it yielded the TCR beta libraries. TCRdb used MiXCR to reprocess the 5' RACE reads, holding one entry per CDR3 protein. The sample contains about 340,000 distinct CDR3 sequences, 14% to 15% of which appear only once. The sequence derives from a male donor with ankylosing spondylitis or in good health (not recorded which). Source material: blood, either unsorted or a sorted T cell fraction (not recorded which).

CDR3: CATSRSRDRDYEQYF. The CDR3 DNA is TGTGCCACCAGCAGGTCCCGGGACAGGGACTACGAGCAGTACTTC. The chain links TRBV15 to TRBJ2-7; 9 bases map to TRBD1. The CDR3 totals 15 residues. Looked up from germline, CDR1 is LNHNV and CDR2 is YYDKDF (reference sequence). The trim removed 3 bases at V and 3 bases at J, leaving 6 bases unmatched.